This T cell receptor beta chain was found in a study of blood T cells in healthy people across ages (dated by TCRdb to between 2015 and 2016). Background for the entire study: In model experiments, roughly one uniquely barcoded TCR beta cDNA molecule per two T cells was captured by template switching. Using deep sequencing normalized with unique cDNA molecular identifiers, the study measured how TCR beta repertoire diversity changes with age. Four age groups were formed from the donors: young (average approximately 16 years), middle-aged (approximately 39), aged (roughly 59) and long-lived (around 82). For two donors (one aged 18 to 30 and one aged 80 or older), the study analyzed two additional independent replicas of 1 million unique cDNA reads from the same blood draw. Overall study results and their limits: Observed TCR beta diversity correlated strongly with the percentage of naive T cells measured by flow cytometry. Estimates of total diversity based on one million sequenced T cells were regarded as lower bounds and as underestimates. Because the CMV infection status of the donors was unknown, age-related changes in expanded clonotypes may potentially have been confounded. Since profiling was done on bulk unsorted PBMCs, naive and antigen-experienced compartments could not be conclusively compared. As age increased, observed TCR beta diversity per million T cells dropped in a roughly linear way, and a significant reduction was already evident by age about 36. Compared with the aged group, the long-lived group had more naive CD4+ T cells, fewer expanded clones and increased TCR diversity, suggesting age selection.

The CDR3 sequence holds 15 residues, the cysteine and phenylalanine included. Of the read, only the CDR3 DNA is kept; its 45 bases are in frame from base 1. V and J are truncated by 6 bases and 7 bases respectively, leaving an intervening sequence of 16 bases. The method was 5' RACE. Sequencing took place on an Illumina HiSeq 2500. The second PCR ran for about 6 to 11 cycles and used a J-beta primer mix along with a sample-barcoded 5' primer. A template-switch 5' adaptor carrying 12 random nucleotides introduced a unique molecular identifier onto each TCR beta cDNA molecule. Each sample yielded at least 2.5 million CDR3-containing paired-end reads. All of the RNA was converted into first-strand cDNA using the Mint cDNA synthesis kit, with a TRBC-specific oligonucleotide serving as the primer. Following uracil-DNA glycosylase treatment, a first 18-cycle PCR with universal primers M1SS and BC2_uni_R was performed on all cDNA. The authors' pipeline ran thus. Normalization of each sample was performed by random selection of 1 million high-quality reads, each carrying a distinct molecular identifier. Reads with shared molecular identifiers were discarded instead of being binned into consensus sequences. MiTCR, with a Q25 quality threshold and the strictest error-elimination algorithm, was used for CDR3 identification, clonotype clustering and error correction. A nonparametric unseen species model with Euler transformation was used to estimate lower-bound total TCR beta diversity. TCRdb took the public reads, trimmed them with fastp at Q25, ran MiXCR for clone calling and kept in-frame beta chains. Rows are combined by CDR3 protein, so each entry shows the most common genes and DNA. V and J calls and clone size were set by TCRdb, not the authors. Recorded for this sample are 1 million or so distinct CDR3 sequences; approximately 26% of them occurred a single time. The biggest ten clones account for approximately 0.7% of the sample.

Donors were roughly 40 systemically healthy Caucasian individuals from Russia aged roughly 6 to 100 years. Each donor gave ten milliliters of peripheral blood, collected into EDTA-treated Vacutainer tubes. Ficoll-Paque density-gradient centrifugation was used to isolate PBMCs, with at least 6 million obtained per sample. Total RNA, at least 6 micrograms per sample, was extracted from PBMCs with Trizol reagent. Naive CD45RAhigh/CD27high T cell percentages were measured by flow cytometry on a PBMC aliquot from every donor. On this clonotype itself: The clone's antigen remains unknown. No base qualities exist here, and no much larger clone lies one base off it.

This sample was shared with a second study, whose subject was T cells of mothers and their children. Reported in the second study: Nine systemically healthy Caucasian individuals, comprising three mothers and their six children, were included as donors. cDNA synthesis consumed the entire amount of extracted RNA, loaded at approximately 1.5 ug RNA in each 15 ul reaction. In the second PCR, the M1S primer added sample barcodes and 2-4 random nucleotides. Each mother yielded over 9.5 million TCR beta CDR3 reads and each child about 3 million reads. Thymic selection similarly shapes TCR recombination output in related and unrelated pairs, with minor effect from inherited differences. Normalized repertoire overlap was always slightly but never significantly higher in related than unrelated mother-child pairs. No persistent microchimeric T cell clones were found, with a detection sensitivity of approximately 94 clones per million clonotypes. The study used deep NGS to compare TCR beta repertoires of mothers and children, seeking features distinguishing related mother-child pairs from unrelated individuals. On average, the children were 11 +/- 4 years old, while the mothers were roughly 40 +/- 4 years old. After adapter ligation with NEBNext reagents, the libraries were sequenced on Illumina HiSeq 2000 with 100+100 nt paired-end reads. Mother and child libraries were prepared a month apart and sequenced in separate runs to prevent cross-contamination. Between about 500,000 and 2,100,000 distinct TCR beta clonotypes were identified per donor. Naive TCR beta clonotypes were estimated from low-frequency clonotypes matched to each donor's FACS-determined naive share, without sorting.

This TCR was sampled from a girl aged 2-10 years in good health. Material: blood. This chain is built from TRBV12-3 or TRBV12-4 and TRBJ1-6; TRBD1 might be the D gene, on 6 matching bases. CDR3 protein: CASRYQTGGNSPLHF. The nucleotides are TGTGCCAGCAGATACCAGACAGGCGGGAATTCACCCCTCCACTTT.